These 31 T cell receptor beta chains originate from one sample sequenced in a study of Graves' ophthalmopathy and Graves' hyperthyroidism. From RNA, the CDR3 regions of TCR beta chains were amplified and sequenced. Second-round multiplex PCR came after first-round RT-PCR with HTBI primers. MiXCR, applied by TCRdb to the multiplex PCR reads, yields one record per CDR3 protein. The repertoire consists of 350,000 to 400,000 distinct CDR3 sequences, with 15% occurring once and the leading ten covering roughly 7%. Sequencing was carried out using peripheral blood. Source of these receptors: a young woman with stable Graves' hyperthyroidism.

The rearrangement joins TRBV7-3 to TRBJ2-3, with 9 bases that match TRBD2. Germline trimming cut 1 base from V and 4 bases from J; bases unmatched to any gene: 15. The CDR3 contains 19 residues. CDR1 and CDR2 (germline): SGHTA, FQGTGA. CDR3 in DNA: TGTGCCAGCAGCTTAAGTTCGCGGTTGCGGGGGGGCCGCCCAGATACGCAGTATTTT. Residues: CASSLSSRLRGGRPDTQYF.

This clonotype was seen ten or more times. The chain has TRBV2 and TRBJ2-7; 7 bases are a match to TRBD1. The trim removed 8 bases at V and 1 base at J, leaving 5 bases unmatched. The CDR3 covers 13 residues. Germline V gene sequence: CDR1 SNHLY, CDR2 FYNNEI. The CDR3 sequence: CASARDRSYEQYF. The CDR3 DNA reads TGTGCCAGCGCCCGGGACAGATCCTACGAGCAGTACTTC.

In its sample, this clonotype was seen many times. The chain recombines TRBV11-1 with TRBJ1-1, with 9 bases aligning to TRBD1. This CDR3 comprises 16 residues. Germline values: CDR1 SGHAT, CDR2 FQDESV (reference sequence). Trimming cost V 5 bases and J 5 bases; bases outside gene matches: 12. CDR3 sequence: CASSTRQGGRWTEAFF. As DNA, the CDR3 is TGTGCCAGCAGCACTAGACAGGGGGGAAGGTGGACTGAAGCTTTCTTT.

This clonotype was seen ten or more times. The chain couples TRBV6-1 to TRBJ1-2; D might be TRBD1 (5 bases). This CDR3 is built from 15 residues. Trimming left V 2 bases short and J 2 bases short, with 12 bases between. Germline loops: CDR1 MNHNS, CDR2 SASEGT. DNA for the CDR3: TGTGCCAGCAGTGAAAAAAGGGGTTTAAACTATGGCTACACCTTC. Amino acids: CASSEKRGLNYGYTF.

The chain employs TRBV7-2 and TRBJ2-7; 7 positions match TRBD1. This CDR3 has 13 amino acids. The ends lost 5 bases at V and 5 bases at J; junction bases unmatched: 6. The germline V gene encodes CDR1 SGHTA and CDR2 FQGNSA. CDR3 loop: CASSARQGHEQYF. For the CDR3, the DNA is TGTGCCAGCAGCGCCCGACAGGGCCACGAGCAGTACTTC.

In this sample, this clonotype turned up many times. The gene calls are TRBV24-1 and TRBJ1-2, with D perhaps TRBD1 (6 bases). Per the germline V gene, CDR1 is KGHDR and CDR2 is SFDVKD. CDR3 length equals 14 residues. Trimming pared 2 bases from V and 1 base from J, leaving 7 bases between. The CDR3 DNA sequence: TGTGCCACCAGTGATTCAGGGGTTAACTATGGCTACACCTTC. It specifies CATSDSGVNYGYTF.

Ten or more counts support this clonotype. The V call is TRBV6-1, the J call TRBJ2-7; 7 bases are a match to TRBD1. CDR1 is MNHNS and CDR2 is SASEGT in the germline V gene. The CDR3 extends over 14 amino acids. The junction had 9 bases not matched to a gene; V was cut back by 8 bases and J by 2 bases. DNA for the CDR3: TGTGCCAGCCGTGGTACAGGGGTGGCCTACGAGCAGTACTTC. Translating gives CASRGTGVAYEQYF.

In this sample, this clonotype turned up many times. The chain recombines TRBV27 with TRBJ1-1, with D possibly being TRBD1 (6 bases). Per the germline V gene, CDR1 is MNHEY and CDR2 is SMNVEV (reference sequence). The CDR3 contains 15 residues. V lost 1 base to trimming and J lost 2 bases, with 11 bases between them. The CDR3 reads CASSLFGQRNTEAFF. In DNA, the CDR3 is TGTGCCAGCAGTTTATTCGGACAGCGAAACACTGAAGCTTTCTTT.

In its sample, this clonotype was seen many times. V gene TRBV7-9 combines with J gene TRBJ1-2; tentative D call: TRBD1 (6 bases). V was clipped by 2 bases and J by 5 bases, with 12 bases between them. Germline assignment: CDR1 SEHNR and CDR2 FQNEAQ (reference sequence). The CDR3 contains 14 residues. The CDR3 spells CASSLNQGTYGYTF. CDR3 in DNA: TGTGCCAGCAGCTTAAATCAGGGGACTTATGGCTACACCTTC.

V and J are TRBV12-3 or TRBV12-4 and TRBJ2-7; no clear D gene. The CDR3 sequence is 16 residues long. The V and J ends lost 1 base and 1 base respectively, with 14 bases between them. This chain's CDR3 is CASSLDWAGRSYEQYF. As DNA, the CDR3 is TGTGCCAGCAGTTTAGATTGGGCAGGTCGTTCCTACGAGCAGTACTTC.

Ten or more counts support this clonotype. The J gene is TRBJ2-5, the V gene TRBV20-1; 8 nucleotides line up with TRBD2. This CDR3 is built from 14 residues. V trimming: 6 bases; J trimming: 1 base; junction bases outside the gene matches: 7. Germline CDR1 is DFQATT and CDR2 is SNEGSKA (reference sequence). The CDR3 DNA follows: TGCAGTGCGGCGACTAGCGAACGCCAAGAGACCCAGTACTTC. This gives the protein CSAATSERQETQYF.

This clonotype was detected ten times or more. The CDR3 DNA reads as TGCAGTGCCCCAGGACAGGGAGAAGAGCAGTACTTC. Translation gives CSAPGQGEEQYF. The chain employs TRBV20-1 and TRBJ2-7; 8 bases line up with TRBD1. Germline V gives CDR1 DFQATT, CDR2 SNEGSKA (reference sequence). CDR3 length: 12 amino acids. V lost 6 bases and J lost 7; bases outside the gene matches: 8.

V usage is TRBV20-1 and J usage is TRBJ2-5, with 8 bases fitting TRBD2. The CDR3 extends over 14 amino acids. J gave up 5 bases and V 1 base, and 6 bases lay outside the gene matches. Germline V gives CDR1 DFQATT, CDR2 SNEGSKA (reference sequence). The CDR3 region is CSARVFGGGETQYF. CDR3 bases: TGCAGTGCTAGAGTCTTCGGGGGGGGCGAGACCCAGTACTTC.

This clonotype was found many times. This chain connects TRBV5-6 to TRBJ2-2; the D call may be TRBD1 or TRBD2 (5 bases each). V shed 0 bases and J shed 2 bases, with 11 bases lying between them. From germline, CDR1 is SGHDT and CDR2 YYEEEE. The CDR3 has 16 amino acids. CDR3 residues: CASSLAGAENTGELFF. The CDR3 DNA sequence: TGTGCCAGCAGCTTGGCCGGGGCAGAAAACACCGGGGAGCTGTTTTTT.

This clonotype was seen at least ten times. The rearrangement links TRBV6-5 to TRBJ2-7; D ambiguous. The CDR3 is 15 residues long. Per the germline V gene, CDR1 is MNHEY and CDR2 is SVGAGI. Trimming cost V 2 bases and J 3 bases, with 14 bases left between them. As DNA, the CDR3 is TGTGCCAGCAGTTACACGGACCCTACCTACTACGAGCAGTACTTC. Its translation is CASSYTDPTYYEQYF.

This clonotype was detected ten times or more. The J gene is TRBJ2-2, the V gene TRBV7-9; D unclear. The CDR3 totals 13 residues. V lost 3 bases, J lost 6 bases, and 8 bases lay in between. Germline V gene sequence: CDR1 SEHNR, CDR2 FQNEAQ (reference sequence). The CDR3 DNA is TGTGCCAGCAGCTTCCCAGGCGCCGGGGAGCTGTTTTTT. Its protein product is CASSFPGAGELFF.

CDR3 in amino acids: CASSPGQGRLETQYF. The DNA for the CDR3 is TGTGCCAGCAGCCCGGGACAGGGTCGCCTAGAGACCCAGTACTTC. This chain uses TRBV7-2 with TRBJ2-5; 9 positions agree with TRBD1. The CDR3 covers 15 residues. With V trimmed by 5 bases and J by 4 bases, 8 bases remained unmatched. CDR1 and CDR2 (germline): SGHTA, FQGNSA.

This clonotype was seen repeatedly, ten times or more. The chain employs TRBV12-3 or TRBV12-4 and TRBJ2-2; D call uncertain. Trimming took 5 bases from V and 7 from J, leaving 14 bases between them. CDR3 length: 14 amino acids. The DNA for the CDR3 is TGTGCCAGCAGTCCTCCGACCCATCACGGGGAGCTGTTTTTT. It is translated as CASSPPTHHGELFF.

The CDR3 nucleotides are TGCGCCAGCAGGAATTGGGAGACGAACACTGAAGCTTTCTTT. It codes for CASRNWETNTEAFF. This chain connects TRBV5-1 to TRBJ1-1; D is unclear. The CDR3 has 14 residues. Trimming shortened V by 5 bases and J by 1 base, and 12 bases separated the two germline ends. Germline V gene data show CDR1 as SGHRS and CDR2 as YFSETQ.

This clonotype was counted at least ten times. This rearrangement joins TRBV24-1 to TRBJ2-5; perhaps TRBD1 as D (5 bases). Germline CDR1 KGHDR, CDR2 SFDVKD. This CDR3 has 13 residues. V was shortened by 3 bases and J by 1 base, with 5 bases between the two germline ends. CDR3 sequence (DNA): TGTGCCACCAGTGATGGGGCCCAAGAGACCCAGTACTTC. Its translation: CATSDGAQETQYF.

This clonotype was picked up many times. J is TRBJ2-2 and V is TRBV7-8; D possibly corresponds to TRBD2 (5 bases). Trimming pared 6 bases from V and 3 bases from J, leaving 20 bases between. CDR3 length equals 17 residues. The V gene's germline CDR1 is SGHVS and CDR2 FQNEAQ. CDR3 protein: CASRKASGGLHTGELFF. The CDR3 DNA reads TGTGCCAGCAGAAAAGCTAGTGGAGGATTGCACACCGGGGAGCTGTTTTTT.

Ten or more counts support this clonotype. V and J are TRBV9 and TRBJ2-6; 7 positions agree with TRBD1. The CDR3 runs to 15 residues. Trimming removed 10 bases from V and 1 base from J; junction bases left unmatched: 8. The V gene's germline CDR1 is SGDLS and CDR2 YYNGEE. The CDR3 region is CASRDSLSGANVLTF. For the CDR3, the DNA is TGTGCCTCCCGGGACAGTCTATCTGGGGCCAACGTCCTGACTTTC.

This clonotype was detected ten times or more. The chain links TRBV15 to TRBJ1-2; a weak D match, TRBD1 (5 bases). This CDR3 is built from 13 residues. The germline V gene has CDR1 LNHNV and CDR2 YYDKDF (reference sequence). Trimming took 8 bases from V and 4 from J, leaving 14 bases between them. The DNA of the CDR3 is TGTGCCACCTCAGGGACGAGGGTCTATGGCTACACCTTC. Amino acids: CATSGTRVYGYTF.

For this clonotype: A much larger clonotype is one base distant, so this may be a read error. The V and J genes are TRBV12-3 or TRBV12-4 and TRBJ1-1; D is perhaps TRBD1 (5 bases). The CDR3 is 14 amino acids. CDR3 in DNA: TGTGACAGCAACGGGACTCCCCGGAACACTGAAGCTTTCTTT. Translated, it gives CDSNGTPRNTEAFF.

In this sample, this clonotype turned up many times. The chain links TRBV7-8 to TRBJ2-7; 8 bases are a match to TRBD2. Germline CDR1 SGHVS, CDR2 FQNEAQ. There are 18 residues in the CDR3. Trimming took 5 bases from V and 0 from J; bases not matched to a gene: 15. The chain's CDR3 is CASSPIRRVAGPSYEQYF. Written as DNA, the CDR3 is TGTGCCAGCAGCCCCATCAGGCGGGTAGCGGGGCCCTCCTACGAGCAGTACTTC.

As concerns this clonotype: Just one base apart from a much larger clone, this may be a read error. The rearrangement uses TRBV5-1 and TRBJ2-7; 7 bases are a match to TRBD2. In germline, CDR1 is SGHRS, CDR2 YFSETQ. V dropped 9 bases and J dropped 0; count of bases not matched to a gene: 9. The CDR3 is 14 amino acids. The CDR3 DNA sequence: TGCGCCATCAGTTCGCGGGGGAGCTCCTACGAGCAGTACTTC. This sequence encodes CAISSRGSSYEQYF. Full variable domain (rest looked up from reference TRBV5-1 and TRBJ2-7): KAGVTQTPRYLIKTRGQQVTLSCSPISGHRSVSWYQQTPGQGLQFLFEYFSETQRNKGNFPGRFSGRQFSNSRSEMNVSTLELGDSALYLCAISSRGSSYEQYFGPGTRLTVT.

The chain employs TRBV19 and TRBJ2-2; D possibly uses TRBD1 or TRBD2 (5 bases each). V was shortened by 2 bases and J by 4 bases, with 11 bases between the two germline ends. The CDR3 length is 15 residues. Germline CDR1 and CDR2: LNHDA and SQIVND (reference sequence). This CDR3 is CASSIKGTATGELFF. CDR3 nucleotides: TGTGCCAGTAGTATAAAGGGGACCGCCACCGGGGAGCTGTTTTTT.

This clonotype was counted ten times or more. The rearrangement uses TRBV24-1 and TRBJ1-2, with 12 bases fitting TRBD1. The CDR3 sequence is 18 residues long. The V gene end was trimmed by 3 bases and the J gene end by 4 bases; junction bases not matched to a gene: 11. Per germline, CDR1 KGHDR and CDR2 SFDVKD. The CDR3 bases are TGTGCCACCAGTGATCATCGAACGGGACAGGGGGCCGCCTATGGCTACACCTTC. Its protein product is CATSDHRTGQGAAYGYTF.

This clonotype was detected many times. The genes are TRBV20-1 and TRBJ1-2, with TRBD1 matching 9 bases. The CDR3 contains 14 residues. Unmatched junction bases numbered 10, after V lost 6 bases and J lost 5 bases. Germline CDR1 reads DFQATT; CDR2 reads SNEGSKA (reference sequence). CDR3 bases: TGCAGTGCCAGGGACAGGGATGCCCTGTATGGCTACACCTTC. Protein sequence: CSARDRDALYGYTF.

This clonotype was picked up a small number of times. The chain has TRBV13 and TRBJ1-6; D not resolved. Trimming took off 3 bases at V and 0 bases at J, with 9 bases between the two ends. The CDR3 has 16 amino acids. Germline lookup yields CDR1 PRHDT and CDR2 FYEKMQ (reference sequence). CDR3 amino acids: CASSFGRSSYNSPLHF. The CDR3 DNA is TGTGCCAGCAGCTTTGGGCGGAGCTCCTATAATTCACCCCTCCACTTT.

This clonotype was seen at least ten times. The chain uses TRBV29-1 and TRBJ1-1; 7 nucleotides match TRBD1. This CDR3 spans 12 amino acids. Germline lookup yields CDR1 SQVTM and CDR2 ANQGSEA. The ends lost 2 bases at V and 4 bases at J; junction bases unmatched: 1. The CDR3 protein is CSVESGGTEAFF. The CDR3 DNA is TGCAGCGTTGAATCAGGGGGCACTGAAGCTTTCTTT.